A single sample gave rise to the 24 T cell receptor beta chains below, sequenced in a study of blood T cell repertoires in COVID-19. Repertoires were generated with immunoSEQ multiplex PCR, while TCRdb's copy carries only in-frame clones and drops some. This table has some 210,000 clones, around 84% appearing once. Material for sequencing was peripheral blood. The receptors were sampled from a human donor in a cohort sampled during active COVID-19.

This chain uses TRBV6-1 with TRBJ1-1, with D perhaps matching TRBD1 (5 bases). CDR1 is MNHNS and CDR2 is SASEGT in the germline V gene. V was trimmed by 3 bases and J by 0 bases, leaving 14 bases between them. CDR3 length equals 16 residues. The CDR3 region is CASSDSFGRVNTEAFF. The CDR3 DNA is TGTGCCAGCAGTGATTCATTCGGCAGGGTGAACACTGAAGCTTTCTTT.

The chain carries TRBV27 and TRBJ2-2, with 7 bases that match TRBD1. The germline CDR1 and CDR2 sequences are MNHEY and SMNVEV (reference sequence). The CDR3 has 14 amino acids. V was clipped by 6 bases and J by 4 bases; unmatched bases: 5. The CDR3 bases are TGTGCCAGCAGGCCGGACAGGATCACCGGGGAGCTGTTTTTT. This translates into CASRPDRITGELFF.

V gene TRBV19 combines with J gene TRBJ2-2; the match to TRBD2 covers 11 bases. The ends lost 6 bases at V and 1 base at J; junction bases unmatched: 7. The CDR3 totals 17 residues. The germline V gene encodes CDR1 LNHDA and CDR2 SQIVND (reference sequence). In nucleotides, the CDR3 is TGTGCCAGTAGGGGGGGGACTAGCGGCCAGAACACCGGGGAGCTGTTTTTT. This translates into CASRGGTSGQNTGELFF. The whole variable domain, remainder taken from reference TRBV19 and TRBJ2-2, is DGGITQSPKYLFRKEGQNVTLSCEQNLNHDAMYWYRQDPGQGLRLIYYSQIVNDFQKGDIAEGYSVSREKKESFPLTVTSAQKNPTAFYLCASRGGTSGQNTGELFFGEGSRLTVL.

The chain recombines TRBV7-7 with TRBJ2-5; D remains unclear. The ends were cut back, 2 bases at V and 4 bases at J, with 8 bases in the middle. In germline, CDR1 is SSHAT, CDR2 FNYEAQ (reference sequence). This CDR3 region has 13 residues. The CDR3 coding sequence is TGTGCCAGCAGCTTAATATTTCGAGAGACCCAGTACTTC. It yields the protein CASSLIFRETQYF.

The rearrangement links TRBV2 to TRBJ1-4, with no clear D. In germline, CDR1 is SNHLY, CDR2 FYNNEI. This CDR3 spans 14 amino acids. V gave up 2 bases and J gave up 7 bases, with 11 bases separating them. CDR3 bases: TGTGCCAGCAGTGAATTTCGGGTGGGTGAAAAACTGTTTTTT. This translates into CASSEFRVGEKLFF. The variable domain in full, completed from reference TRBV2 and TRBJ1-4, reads EPEVTQTPSHQVTQMGQEVILRCVPISNHLYFYWYRQILGQKVEFLVSFYNNEISEKSEIFDDQFSVERPDGSNFTLKIRSTKLEDSAMYFCASSEFRVGEKLFFGSGTQLSVL.

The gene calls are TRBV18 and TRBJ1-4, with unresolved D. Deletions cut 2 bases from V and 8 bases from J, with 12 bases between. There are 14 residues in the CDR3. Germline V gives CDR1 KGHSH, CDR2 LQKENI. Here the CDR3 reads CASSPGAWEEKLFF. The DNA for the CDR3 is TGTGCCAGCTCACCAGGAGCTTGGGAGGAAAAACTGTTTTTT.

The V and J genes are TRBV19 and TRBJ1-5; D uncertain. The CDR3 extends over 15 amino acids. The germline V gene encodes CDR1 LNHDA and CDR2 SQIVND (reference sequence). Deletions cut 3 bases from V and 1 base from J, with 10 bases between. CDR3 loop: CASSITGASNQPQHF. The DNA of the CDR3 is TGTGCCAGTAGTATCACGGGAGCGAGCAATCAGCCCCAGCATTTT.

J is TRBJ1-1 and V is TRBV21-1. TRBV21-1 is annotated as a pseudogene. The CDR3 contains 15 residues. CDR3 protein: CASSQEDVKNTEAFF. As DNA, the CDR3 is TGTGCCAGCAGCCAGGAGGACGTAAAGAACACTGAAGCTTTCTTT.

CDR3: CASSVGASGRSTDTQYF. The CDR3 DNA reads as TGTGCCAGCAGCGTGGGAGCTAGCGGGCGTAGCACAGATACGCAGTATTTT. The V and J genes are TRBV9 and TRBJ2-3; 8 bases are a match to TRBD2. With 2 bases clipped from V and 0 bases from J, the junction kept 8 bases outside the gene matches. Germline V lookup: CDR1 SGDLS, CDR2 YYNGEE. The CDR3 totals 17 residues. The complete variable domain, with remaining parts taken from reference TRBV9 and TRBJ2-3, reads DSGVTQTPKHLITATGQRVTLRCSPRSGDLSVYWYQQSLDQGLQFLIQYYNGEERAKGNILERFSAQQFPDLHSELNLSSLELGDSALYFCASSVGASGRSTDTQYFGPGTRLTVL.

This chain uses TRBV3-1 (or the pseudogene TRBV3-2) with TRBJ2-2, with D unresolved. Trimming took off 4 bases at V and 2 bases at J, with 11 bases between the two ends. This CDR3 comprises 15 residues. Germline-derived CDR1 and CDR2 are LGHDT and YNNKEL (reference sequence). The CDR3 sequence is CASSRLWVNTGELFF. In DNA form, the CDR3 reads TGTGCCAGCAGCCGACTTTGGGTTAACACCGGGGAGCTGTTTTTT.

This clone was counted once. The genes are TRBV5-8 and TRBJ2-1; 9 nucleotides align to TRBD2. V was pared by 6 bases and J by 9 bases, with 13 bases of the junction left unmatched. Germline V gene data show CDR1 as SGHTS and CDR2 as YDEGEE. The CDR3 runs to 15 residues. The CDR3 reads CASTSSASGTGEQFF. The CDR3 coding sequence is TGTGCCAGCACCTCCTCGGCTAGCGGGACGGGTGAGCAGTTCTTC.

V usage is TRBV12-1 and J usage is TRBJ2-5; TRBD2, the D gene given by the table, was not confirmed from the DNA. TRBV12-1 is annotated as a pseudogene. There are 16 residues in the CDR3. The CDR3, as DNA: TGTGCCAGCAGCTTTCCGACTAGCGGGAACCAAGAGACCCAGTACTTC. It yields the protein CASSFPTSGNQETQYF.

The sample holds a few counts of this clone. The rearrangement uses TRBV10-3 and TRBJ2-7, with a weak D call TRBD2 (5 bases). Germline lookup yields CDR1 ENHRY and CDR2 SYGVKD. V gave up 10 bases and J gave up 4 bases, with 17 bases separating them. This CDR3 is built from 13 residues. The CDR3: CATRARGRYEQYV. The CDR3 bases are TGTGCCACGAGAGCGCGAGGGAGATACGAGCAGTACGTC.

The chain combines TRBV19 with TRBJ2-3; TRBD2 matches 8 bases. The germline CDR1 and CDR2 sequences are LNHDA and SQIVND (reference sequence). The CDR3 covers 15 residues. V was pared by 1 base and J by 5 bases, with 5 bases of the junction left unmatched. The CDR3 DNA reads TGTGCCAGTAGTATAGCCAGCGGGAGACGAGATACGCAGTATTTT. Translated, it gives CASSIASGRRDTQYF.

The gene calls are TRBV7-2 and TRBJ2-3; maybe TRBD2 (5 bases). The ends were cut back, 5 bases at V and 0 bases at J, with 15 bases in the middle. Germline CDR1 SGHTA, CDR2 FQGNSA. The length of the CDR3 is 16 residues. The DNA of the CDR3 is TGTGCCAGCAGCCCCCAAGCGGATTCTAGCACAGATACGCAGTATTTT. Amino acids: CASSPQADSSTDTQYF. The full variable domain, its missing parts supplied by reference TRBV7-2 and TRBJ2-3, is GAGVSQSPSNKVTEKGKDVELRCDPISGHTALYWYRQSLGQGLEFLIYFQGNSAPDKSGLPSDRFSAERTGGSVSTLTIQRTQQEDSAVYLCASSPQADSSTDTQYFGPGTRLTVL.

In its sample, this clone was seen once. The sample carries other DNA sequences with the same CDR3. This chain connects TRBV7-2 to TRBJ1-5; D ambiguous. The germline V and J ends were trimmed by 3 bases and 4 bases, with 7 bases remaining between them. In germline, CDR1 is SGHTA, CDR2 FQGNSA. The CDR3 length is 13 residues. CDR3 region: CASSFGGNQPQHF. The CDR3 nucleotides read TGTGCCAGCAGCTTTGGAGGGAATCAGCCCCAGCATTTT.

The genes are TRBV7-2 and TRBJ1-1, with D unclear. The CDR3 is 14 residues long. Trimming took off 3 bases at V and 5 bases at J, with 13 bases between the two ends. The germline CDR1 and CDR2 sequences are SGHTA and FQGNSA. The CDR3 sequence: CASSLVPDGTEAFF. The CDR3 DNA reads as TGTGCCAGCAGCTTGGTTCCTGACGGGACTGAAGCTTTCTTT. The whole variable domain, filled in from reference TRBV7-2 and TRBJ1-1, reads GAGVSQSPSNKVTEKGKDVELRCDPISGHTALYWYRQSLGQGLEFLIYFQGNSAPDKSGLPSDRFSAERTGGSVSTLTIQRTQQEDSAVYLCASSLVPDGTEAFFGQGTRLTVV.

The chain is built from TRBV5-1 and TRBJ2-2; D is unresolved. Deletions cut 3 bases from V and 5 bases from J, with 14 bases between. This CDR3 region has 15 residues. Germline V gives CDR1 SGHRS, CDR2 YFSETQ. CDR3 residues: CASSSTGGGTGELFF. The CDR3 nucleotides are TGCGCCAGCAGCTCCACCGGCGGTGGGACCGGGGAGCTGTTTTTT.

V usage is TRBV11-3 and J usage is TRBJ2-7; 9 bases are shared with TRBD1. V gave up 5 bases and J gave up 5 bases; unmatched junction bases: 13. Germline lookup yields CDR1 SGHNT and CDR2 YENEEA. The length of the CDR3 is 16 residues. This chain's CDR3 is CASSQCRDRERDEQYV. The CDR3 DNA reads TGTGCCAGCAGCCAATGCCGGGACAGGGAAAGGGACGAGCAGTACGTC.

The CDR3 sequence: CASSRTPDITDTQYF. In DNA form, the CDR3 reads TGTGCCAGCTCCCGCACACCGGACATCACAGATACGCAGTATTTT. The chain links TRBV18 to TRBJ2-3, with D perhaps matching TRBD1 (5 bases). V lost 6 bases to trimming and J lost 2 bases, with 15 bases between them. The germline gives CDR1 KGHSH, CDR2 LQKENI. The CDR3 consists of 15 residues.

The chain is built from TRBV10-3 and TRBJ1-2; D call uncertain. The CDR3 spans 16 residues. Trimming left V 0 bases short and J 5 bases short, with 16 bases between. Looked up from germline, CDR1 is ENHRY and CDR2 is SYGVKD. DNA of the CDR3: TGTGCCATCAGTGAGTCGGAGGTTCGTCCGACTTATGGCTACACCTTC. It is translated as CAISESEVRPTYGYTF.

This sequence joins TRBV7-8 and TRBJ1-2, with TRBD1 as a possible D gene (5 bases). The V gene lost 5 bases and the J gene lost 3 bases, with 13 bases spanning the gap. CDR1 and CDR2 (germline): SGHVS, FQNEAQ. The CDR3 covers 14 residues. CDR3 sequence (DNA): TGTGCCAGCAGCCCGGCTAGGGGTTACTATGGCTACACCTTC. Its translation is CASSPARGYYGYTF. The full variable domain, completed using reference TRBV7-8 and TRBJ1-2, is GAGVSQSPRYKVAKRGQDVALRCDPISGHVSLFWYQQALGQGPEFLTYFQNEAQLDKSGLPSDRFFAERPEGSVSTLKIQRTQQEDSAVYLCASSPARGYYGYTFGSGTRLTVV.

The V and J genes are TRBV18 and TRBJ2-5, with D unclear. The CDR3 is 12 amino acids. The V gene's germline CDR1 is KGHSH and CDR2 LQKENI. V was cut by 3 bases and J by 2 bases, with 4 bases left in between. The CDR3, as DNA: TGTGCCAGCTCACCGTATCAAGAGACCCAGTACTTC. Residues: CASSPYQETQYF.

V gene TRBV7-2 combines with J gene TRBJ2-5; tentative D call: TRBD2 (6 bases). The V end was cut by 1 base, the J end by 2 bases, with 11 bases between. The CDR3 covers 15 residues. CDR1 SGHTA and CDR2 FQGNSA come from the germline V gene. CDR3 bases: TGTGCCAGCAGCTTAGGGGGGGTTCTACAAGAGACCCAGTACTTC. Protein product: CASSLGGVLQETQYF.